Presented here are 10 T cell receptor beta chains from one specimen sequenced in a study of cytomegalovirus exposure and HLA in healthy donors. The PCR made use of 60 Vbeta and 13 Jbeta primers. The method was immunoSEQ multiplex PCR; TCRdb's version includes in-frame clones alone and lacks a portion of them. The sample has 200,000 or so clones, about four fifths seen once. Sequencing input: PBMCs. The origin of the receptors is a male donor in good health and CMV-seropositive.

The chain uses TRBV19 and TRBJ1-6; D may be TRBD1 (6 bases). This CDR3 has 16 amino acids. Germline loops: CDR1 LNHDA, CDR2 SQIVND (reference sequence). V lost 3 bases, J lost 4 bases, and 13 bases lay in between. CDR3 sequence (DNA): TGTGCCAGTAGTATGGGGTTGGGGGCGTATAATTCACCCCTCCACTTT. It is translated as CASSMGLGAYNSPLHF.

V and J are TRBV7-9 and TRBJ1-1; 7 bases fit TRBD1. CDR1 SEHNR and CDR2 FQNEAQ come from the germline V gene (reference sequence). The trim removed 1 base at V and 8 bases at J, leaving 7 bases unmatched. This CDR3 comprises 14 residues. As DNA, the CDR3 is TGTGCCAGCAGCTTAGACTCGCCGACAGGGGAAGCTTTCTTT. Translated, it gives CASSLDSPTGEAFF. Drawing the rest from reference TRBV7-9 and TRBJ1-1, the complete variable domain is DTGVSQNPRHKITKRGQNVTFRCDPISEHNRLYWYRQTLGQGPEFLTYFQNEAQLEKSRLLSDRFSAERPKGSFSTLEIQRTEQGDSAMYLCASSLDSPTGEAFFGQGTRLTVV.

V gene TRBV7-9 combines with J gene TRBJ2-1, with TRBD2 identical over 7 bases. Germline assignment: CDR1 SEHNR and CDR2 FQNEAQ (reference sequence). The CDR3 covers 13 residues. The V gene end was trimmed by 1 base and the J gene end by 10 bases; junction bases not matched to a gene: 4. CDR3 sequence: CASSLGGGAEQFF. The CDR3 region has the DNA TGTGCCAGCAGCTTAGGGGGGGGAGCCGAGCAGTTCTTC.

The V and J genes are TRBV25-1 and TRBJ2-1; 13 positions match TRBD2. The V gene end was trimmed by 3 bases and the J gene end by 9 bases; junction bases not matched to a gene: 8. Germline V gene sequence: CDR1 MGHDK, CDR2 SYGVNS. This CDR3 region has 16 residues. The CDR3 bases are TGTGCCAGCAGTGACCCGGGACTAGCGGGATTAGGTGAGCAGTTCTTC. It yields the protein CASSDPGLAGLGEQFF.

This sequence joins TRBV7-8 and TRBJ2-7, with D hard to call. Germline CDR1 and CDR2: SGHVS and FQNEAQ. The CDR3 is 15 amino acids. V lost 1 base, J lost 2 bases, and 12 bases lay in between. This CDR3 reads CASSLGRRLAYEQYF. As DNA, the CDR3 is TGTGCCAGCAGCTTAGGGCGGCGCCTAGCCTACGAGCAGTACTTC.

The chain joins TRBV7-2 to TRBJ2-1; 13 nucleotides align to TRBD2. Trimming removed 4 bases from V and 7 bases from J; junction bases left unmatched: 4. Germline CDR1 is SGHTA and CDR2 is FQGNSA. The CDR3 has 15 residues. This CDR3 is CASSSETSGRNEQFF. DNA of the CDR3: TGTGCCAGCAGCTCCGAGACTAGCGGGAGGAATGAGCAGTTCTTC.

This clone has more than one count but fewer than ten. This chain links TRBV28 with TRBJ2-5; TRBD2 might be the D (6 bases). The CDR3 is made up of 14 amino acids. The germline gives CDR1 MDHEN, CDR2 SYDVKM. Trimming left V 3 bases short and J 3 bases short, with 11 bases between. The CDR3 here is CASSFGGSEETQYF. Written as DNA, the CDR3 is TGTGCCAGCAGTTTTGGAGGGTCAGAAGAGACCCAGTACTTC. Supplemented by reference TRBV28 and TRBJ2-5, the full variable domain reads DVKVTQSSRYLVKRTGEKVFLECVQDMDHENMFWYRQDPGLGLRLIYFSYDVKMKEKGDIPEGYSVSREKKERFSLILESASTNQTSMYLCASSFGGSEETQYFGPGTRLLVL.

The CDR3 nucleotides are TGTGCCAGCAGCGCCCCGCTAGCGGGGGGCTATGAGCAGTTCTTC. Its protein is CASSAPLAGGYEQFF. The V call is TRBV9, the J call TRBJ2-1; 11 bases map to TRBD2. Germline trimming cut 3 bases from V and 8 bases from J; bases unmatched to any gene: 7. Germline CDR1 is SGDLS and CDR2 is YYNGEE. The CDR3 has 15 residues.

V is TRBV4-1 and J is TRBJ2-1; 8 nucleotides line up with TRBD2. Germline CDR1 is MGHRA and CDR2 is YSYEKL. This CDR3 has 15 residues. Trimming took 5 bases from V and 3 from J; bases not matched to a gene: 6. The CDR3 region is CASSETSDVYNEQFF. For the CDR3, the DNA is TGCGCCAGCAGCGAGACTAGCGATGTCTACAATGAGCAGTTCTTC.

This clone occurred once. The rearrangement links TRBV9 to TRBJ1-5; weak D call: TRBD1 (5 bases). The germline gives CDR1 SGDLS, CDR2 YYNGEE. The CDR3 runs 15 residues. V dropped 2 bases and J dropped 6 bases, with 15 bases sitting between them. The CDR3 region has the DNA TGTGCCAGCAGCGTCAGCCCGGATAGGGGTCAGCCCCAGCATTTT. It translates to CASSVSPDRGQPQHF. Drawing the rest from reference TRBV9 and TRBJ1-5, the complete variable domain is DSGVTQTPKHLITATGQRVTLRCSPRSGDLSVYWYQQSLDQGLQFLIQYYNGEERAKGNILERFSAQQFPDLHSELNLSSLELGDSALYFCASSVSPDRGQPQHFGDGTRLSIL.